This entry lists 32 T cell receptor beta chains sequenced from one sample in a study of beta chain features in type 1 diabetes. cDNA synthesis used the whole RNA isolate, giving expressed TCRB sequences. Only in-frame clones appear in the TCRdb table, and some are missing; sequencing was by immunoSEQ multiplex PCR. This sample has a few hundred thousand clones; roughly 30% occur once, and the top ten carry around 0.065%. The sequenced material came from naive CD4+ T cells from blood. The receptors derive from a man aged 18 to 29 in good health.

This clone was counted between two and nine times. J is TRBJ1-4 and V is TRBV29-1; D ambiguous. V lost 7 bases to trimming and J lost 3 bases, with 9 bases between them. Germline loops: CDR1 SQVTM, CDR2 ANQGSEA. The CDR3 runs 12 residues. DNA for the CDR3: TGCAGCGCCGGACGGCCTAATGAAAAACTGTTTTTT. This codes for CSAGRPNEKLFF.

The CDR3 DNA follows: TGCGCCAGCAGCGCGGGGGCCTATGGCTACACCTTC. It encodes CASSAGAYGYTF. This chain joins TRBV5-1 and TRBJ1-2, with D maybe TRBD1 (6 bases). With 4 bases removed from V and 4 bases from J, the gap between germline ends came to 8 bases. The CDR3 has 12 amino acids. Per the germline V gene, CDR1 is SGHRS and CDR2 is YFSETQ.

This chain connects TRBV2 to TRBJ2-1; 11 bases match TRBD1. The CDR3 extends over 19 amino acids. The V gene's germline CDR1 is SNHLY and CDR2 FYNNEI. Trimming removed 8 bases from V and 2 bases from J; junction bases left unmatched: 17. CDR3 sequence: CASGGPLSGTGGPYNEQFF. The CDR3 DNA is TGTGCCAGCGGGGGCCCTCTCTCCGGGACAGGGGGACCCTACAATGAGCAGTTCTTC.

This clone was recorded a few times. This chain uses TRBV7-6 with TRBJ2-1, with 11 nucleotides matching TRBD2. CDR1 is SGHVS and CDR2 is FNYEAQ in the germline V gene. After removal of 4 bases from V and 3 bases from J, the junction contained 8 bases not matched to a gene. CDR3 length equals 17 residues. CDR3 DNA: TGTGCCAGCAGCTCCCTCTCCGGGACTAGCGGCTACAATGAGCAGTTCTTC. Its protein product is CASSSLSGTSGYNEQFF.

CDR3 DNA sequence: TGTGCCAGCAGCAAGGGACAGCAAGAGACCCAGTACTTC. It codes for CASSKGQQETQYF. The chain is built from TRBV5-4 and TRBJ2-5, with 7 bases identical to TRBD1. CDR3 length: 13 amino acids. V lost 4 bases and J lost 2; bases outside the gene matches: 2. CDR1 is SGHNT, CDR2 YYREEE, per germline (reference sequence).

V usage is TRBV7-9 and J usage is TRBJ1-2; D remains unclear. Germline V gene lookup returns CDR1 SEHNR and CDR2 FQNEAQ (reference sequence). Trimming stripped 1 base from V and 5 bases from J, with 14 bases between. There are 15 residues in the CDR3. CDR3 bases: TGTGCCAGCAGCTTAGGGGTTTCGGTGATTTATGGCTACACCTTC. As protein: CASSLGVSVIYGYTF.

The J gene is TRBJ1-2, the V gene TRBV2; unclear D gene. Per the germline V gene, CDR1 is SNHLY and CDR2 is FYNNEI. CDR3 size: 12 residues. Deletions cut 7 bases from V and 4 bases from J, with 10 bases between. CDR3 bases: TGTGCCAGCACTTTCGAAGGCTATGGCTACACCTTC. It encodes CASTFEGYGYTF.

Only a few counts were recorded for this clone. The V and J genes are TRBV5-4 and TRBJ2-1; TRBD2 matches 9 bases. With 4 bases clipped from V and 5 bases from J, the junction kept 7 bases outside the gene matches. The germline gives CDR1 SGHNT, CDR2 YYREEE (reference sequence). This CDR3 contains 15 residues. CDR3 bases: TGTGCCAGCAGCCGTAGCGGGAGCAAAAACAATGAGCAGTTCTTC. As protein: CASSRSGSKNNEQFF.

With regard to this clone: A read error may produce the germline difference seen at one junction end. In DNA form, the CDR3 reads TGTGCCAGCAGGGAAGGGCCCGGGACAGGGGGCAATGAGCAGTTCTTC. This encodes CASREGPGTGGNEQFF. The rearrangement uses TRBV6-1 and TRBJ2-1, with 11 bases matching TRBD1. The germline gives CDR1 MNHNS, CDR2 SASEGT. The CDR3 totals 16 residues.

The chain recombines TRBV7-2 with TRBJ2-7; 13 bases agree with TRBD2. The length of the CDR3 is 19 residues. V trimming: 1 base; J trimming: 3 bases; junction bases outside the gene matches: 12. Germline V gene sequence: CDR1 SGHTA, CDR2 FQGNSA. The CDR3 protein is CASSLEGLAGYSRSYEQYF. CDR3 nucleotide sequence: TGTGCCAGCAGCTTAGAGGGACTAGCGGGATATTCGAGAAGCTACGAGCAGTACTTC.

This rearrangement joins TRBV5-4 to TRBJ2-7, with 8 nucleotides matching TRBD2. The CDR3 consists of 14 residues. After removal of 5 bases from V and 2 bases from J, the junction contained 6 bases not matched to a gene. Germline V CDR1 and CDR2: SGHNT, YYREEE (reference sequence). Here the CDR3 DNA reads TGTGCCAGCAGAATTAGCGGGACTCCCTACGAGCAGTACTTC. Translation: CASRISGTPYEQYF.

This chain links TRBV27 with TRBJ2-1; D gene ambiguous. The germline CDR1 and CDR2 sequences are MNHEY and SMNVEV (reference sequence). V lost 3 bases and J 3 bases, leaving 6 bases between the germline ends. The CDR3 contains 13 residues. CDR3 protein: CASSFMGYNEQFF. The CDR3 coding sequence is TGTGCCAGCAGTTTTATGGGCTACAATGAGCAGTTCTTC.

The chain couples TRBV4-1 to TRBJ2-1; 8 bases map to TRBD2. The germline gives CDR1 MGHRA, CDR2 YSYEKL. The CDR3 extends over 14 amino acids. The J segment lost 10 bases and the V segment lost 7 bases, leaving 12 bases of the junction unmatched. The CDR3 nucleotides read TGCGCCAGCACCCTACTAGCGGACGATGGCGAGCAGTTCTTC. It codes for CASTLLADDGEQFF.

The V and J genes are TRBV30 and TRBJ2-7; a weak D match, TRBD1 (6 bases). The CDR3 loop spans 14 amino acids. Trimming pared 0 bases from V and 3 bases from J, leaving 12 bases between. Germline loops: CDR1 GTSNPN, CDR2 SVGIG (reference sequence). The CDR3 sequence is CAWSVNQGNYEQYF. The CDR3 DNA reads as TGTGCCTGGAGTGTCAATCAGGGGAACTACGAGCAGTACTTC.

This clone was recorded a few times. This chain uses TRBV5-6 with TRBJ1-2; D possibly corresponds to TRBD1 (6 bases). The length of the CDR3 is 16 residues. CDR1 is SGHDT, CDR2 YYEEEE, per germline. Trimming took off 0 bases at V and 4 bases at J, with 16 bases between the two ends. In DNA, the CDR3 is TGTGCCAGCAGCTTGGTGGCAGGGGTTATGGGCTATGGCTACACCTTC. Its translation is CASSLVAGVMGYGYTF.

The V call is TRBV20-1, the J call TRBJ2-7, with D perhaps TRBD1 (6 bases). The CDR3 loop spans 11 amino acids. CDR1 is DFQATT and CDR2 is SNEGSKA in the germline V gene (reference sequence). The DNA for the CDR3 is TGCAACATCCGGACAGTAAGGGAGCAGTACTTC. Its protein product is CNIRTVREQYF.

A note on this clone: Within the sample, other DNA sequences also encode this same CDR3. The rearrangement uses TRBV5-1 and TRBJ2-7, with TRBD1 as a possible D gene (6 bases). The V end was cut by 4 bases, the J end by 4 bases, with 9 bases between. The germline V gene has CDR1 SGHRS and CDR2 YFSETQ. The CDR3 covers 12 residues. CDR3 nucleotide sequence: TGCGCCAGCAGCCCCCAGGGGTACGAGCAGTACTTC. Translated, it gives CASSPQGYEQYF. The full variable domain, rest sourced from reference TRBV5-1 and TRBJ2-7, is KAGVTQTPRYLIKTRGQQVTLSCSPISGHRSVSWYQQTPGQGLQFLFEYFSETQRNKGNFPGRFSGRQFSNSRSEMNVSTLELGDSALYLCASSPQGYEQYFGPGTRLTVT.

The chain joins TRBV30 to TRBJ1-2, with TRBD1 matching over 7 bases. Unmatched junction bases numbered 7, after V lost 3 bases and J lost 3 bases. Germline V lookup: CDR1 GTSNPN, CDR2 SVGIG (reference sequence). CDR3 length: 14 amino acids. The CDR3, as DNA: TGTGCCTGGAGCCGCGACGGGACAGACTATGGCTACACCTTC. It codes for CAWSRDGTDYGYTF. Together with reference TRBV30 and TRBJ1-2, the CDR3 gives the full variable domain: SQTIHQWPATLVQPVGSPLSLECTVEGTSNPNLYWYRQAAGRGLQLLFYSVGIGQISSEVPQNLSASRPQDRQFILSSKKLLLSDSGFYLCAWSRDGTDYGYTFGSGTRLTVV.

This clone was seen more than once but under ten times. The rearrangement joins TRBV7-2 to TRBJ2-6, with 8 bases lining up with TRBD2. CDR1 and CDR2 from the germline V gene are SGHTA and FQGNSA. The CDR3 extends over 17 amino acids. The trim removed 3 bases at V and 0 bases at J, leaving 4 bases unmatched. CDR3 DNA sequence: TGTGCCAGCAGCTTCGAAGGGACTAGCTCTGGGGCCAACGTCCTGACTTTC. Its translation is CASSFEGTSSGANVLTF.

The chain employs TRBV15 and TRBJ2-5, with 8 bases identical to TRBD1. The CDR3 totals 14 residues. Per the germline V gene, CDR1 is LNHNV and CDR2 is YYDKDF (reference sequence). V shed 5 bases and J 5 bases; nucleotides not matched to a gene: 7. CDR3 DNA sequence: TGTGCCACCAGCCAGGACAGGGCGCGGGAGACCCAGTACTTC. Its translation is CATSQDRARETQYF. Drawing the rest from reference TRBV15 and TRBJ2-5, the complete variable domain is DAMVIQNPRYQVTQFGKPVTLSCSQTLNHNVMYWYQQKSSQAPKLLFHYYDKDFNNEADTPDNFQSRRPNTSFCFLDIRSPGLGDTAMYLCATSQDRARETQYFGPGTRLLVL.

There are a few counts of this clone. The CDR3 nucleotides read TGTGCCAGCAGTCAACAGGTAGCCTACGAGCAGTACTTC. Translating it yields CASSQQVAYEQYF. The chain links TRBV27 to TRBJ2-7, with a weak D call TRBD1 (5 bases). Germline CDR1 MNHEY, CDR2 SMNVEV (reference sequence). Deletions cut 5 bases from V and 2 bases from J, with 10 bases between. The CDR3 totals 13 residues.

This chain links TRBV7-6 with TRBJ2-1; 10 bases map to TRBD2. The J segment lost 10 bases and the V segment lost 4 bases, leaving 4 bases of the junction unmatched. The CDR3 consists of 13 residues. Germline-derived CDR1 and CDR2 are SGHVS and FNYEAQ. This CDR3 reads CASSSGLAREQFF. CDR3 in DNA: TGTGCCAGCAGCTCGGGACTAGCGCGGGAGCAGTTCTTC. Based on the CDR3 plus reference TRBV7-6 and TRBJ2-1, the full variable domain is GAGVSQSPRYKVTKRGQDVALRCDPISGHVSLYWYRQALGQGPEFLTYFNYEAQQDKSGLPNDRFSAERPEGSISTLTIQRTEQRDSAMYRCASSSGLAREQFFGPGTRLTVL.

Here the CDR3 DNA reads TGTGCCTGGAGTGGCAGGGACAGGGCGAGGAACACTGAAGCTTTCTTT. Residues: CAWSGRDRARNTEAFF. The chain has TRBV30 and TRBJ1-1; 9 bases are shared with TRBD1. CDR1 GTSNPN and CDR2 SVGIG come from the germline V gene (reference sequence). V trimming: 1 base; J trimming: 1 base; junction bases outside the gene matches: 7. The CDR3 totals 16 residues.

This clone turned up a few times. V and J are TRBV5-1 and TRBJ2-5; 12 bases are shared with TRBD2. The J segment lost 2 bases and the V segment lost 4 bases, leaving 6 bases of the junction unmatched. CDR1 SGHRS and CDR2 YFSETQ come from the germline V gene. This CDR3 spans 16 amino acids. The CDR3 nucleotides are TGCGCCAGCAGCGCTGAACTAGCGGGAGGTCAAGAGACCCAGTACTTC. Protein product: CASSAELAGGQETQYF.

Note on this clone: The sample holds other DNA sequences that translate to the same CDR3. The chain is built from TRBV29-1 and TRBJ2-3; perhaps TRBD2 as D (6 bases). Germline-derived CDR1 and CDR2 are SQVTM and ANQGSEA. The CDR3 sequence is 12 residues long. V shed 4 bases and J shed 9 bases, with 14 bases lying between them. CDR3: CSVASGPGTQYF. DNA for the CDR3: TGCAGCGTTGCCAGCGGGCCGGGAACGCAGTATTTT.

This clone turned up a few times. J is TRBJ2-1 and V is TRBV14, with D perhaps TRBD2 (5 bases). The CDR3 loop spans 14 amino acids. Trimming pared 2 bases from V and 8 bases from J, leaving 13 bases between. Germline-derived CDR1 and CDR2 are SGHDN and FVKESK. The CDR3 sequence is CASSQYGLSDEQFF. CDR3 DNA: TGTGCCAGCAGCCAATACGGGCTTAGCGATGAGCAGTTCTTC.

This clone has more than one count but fewer than ten. This chain uses TRBV29-1 with TRBJ2-3; D gene ambiguous. The CDR3 loop spans 14 amino acids. From germline, CDR1 is SQVTM and CDR2 ANQGSEA. The germline V and J ends were trimmed by 4 bases and 2 bases, with 13 bases remaining between them. This chain's CDR3 is CSVGPKSYTDTQYF. CDR3 in DNA: TGCAGCGTTGGGCCCAAATCATACACAGATACGCAGTATTTT.

The chain combines TRBV23-1 with TRBJ2-7; D might be TRBD1 (6 bases). TRBV23-1 is treated as an ORF (open reading frame) with a function not yet certain. V shed 0 bases and J shed 2 bases, with 8 bases lying between them. The CDR3 extends over 14 amino acids. The CDR3 protein is CASSQSGHPYEQYF. The DNA for the CDR3 is TGCGCCAGCAGTCAATCGGGACACCCCTACGAGCAGTACTTC.

This chain links TRBV29-1 with TRBJ2-1, with 10 bases identical to TRBD2. This CDR3 is built from 14 residues. V lost 8 bases and J lost 2; bases outside the gene matches: 6. Germline CDR1 and CDR2: SQVTM and ANQGSEA. The CDR3 spells CSSLAGVTYNEQFF. Written as DNA, the CDR3 is TGCAGCTCCCTAGCGGGAGTGACCTACAATGAGCAGTTCTTC.

This sequence joins TRBV18 and TRBJ2-5; D is possibly TRBD1 (5 bases). This CDR3 region has 15 residues. The V and J ends lost 5 bases and 0 bases respectively, with 13 bases between them. Germline V gene sequence: CDR1 KGHSH, CDR2 LQKENI. As DNA, the CDR3 is TGTGCCAGCTCATCAAAGGGGCAGAACCAAGAGACCCAGTACTTC. Translating gives CASSSKGQNQETQYF.

This clone appeared a few times. This chain joins TRBV5-4 and TRBJ1-1; maybe TRBD1 (5 bases). This CDR3 is 13 amino acids long. Germline V gene data show CDR1 as SGHNT and CDR2 as YYREEE (reference sequence). V lost 5 bases, J lost 4 bases, and 12 bases lay in between. The CDR3 DNA reads TGTGCCAGCAGAATCGACAGCGGCACTGAAGCTTTCTTT. This encodes CASRIDSGTEAFF.

The sample holds a few counts of this clone. This chain links TRBV9 with TRBJ2-6, with D perhaps TRBD2 (5 bases). Germline CDR1 reads SGDLS; CDR2 reads YYNGEE. The CDR3 sequence is 18 residues long. Trimming removed 4 bases at V and 5 bases at J, with 22 bases between. Written as DNA, the CDR3 is TGTGCCAGCAGCCTCGAACCAGGAGGTTTGCTCTGGGCCAACGTCCTGACTTTC. Protein sequence: CASSLEPGGLLWANVLTF.